The present entry profiles one T cell receptor (beta chain) with its context. What this receptor recognizes is not known. It has no much larger one-base neighbor in the sample; base qualities were not kept. Libraries were made using the immunoSEQ multiplex PCR assay. TCRdb limited this immuneACCESS table to in-frame rearrangements with V and J called. A share of clones is missing; checked studies link under half to unresolved V genes, and the rest is unexplained. Recorded for this sample are about 31,000 clones; around nine tenths of them occurred a single time. 3.5% to 4.5% of the sample is in the top ten clones. V and J lose 2 bases and 4 bases, and a span of 15 bases separates them. Reading the germline V gene gives CDR1 SGHAT and CDR2 FQNNGV. The CDR3 starts with the cysteine, ends with the phenylalanine, and has 16 residues. This entry keeps only the CDR3 DNA: 48 bases, framed from base 1. The data were obtained in a study of T cell changes during pregnancy in multiple sclerosis (dated by TCRdb to the late 2010s). Study-wide context: Changes in the T cell repertoire over the course of pregnancy were examined in this study in women with multiple sclerosis.

The sequencing here drew on CD8+ T cells from peripheral blood mononuclear cells, taken in the second trimester of pregnancy. This receptor was taken from a female donor with multiple sclerosis, enrolled in a pregnancy study. The chain joins TRBV11-2 to TRBJ2-1; TRBD2 could be the D gene, as 5 bases match. The CDR3 sequence is CASSLYGPRGYNEQFF. In nucleotide form, the sequence is TGTGCCAGCAGCTTATATGGCCCACGAGGGTACAATGAGCAGTTCTTC.